This T cell receptor beta chain was observed in a study of PD-L1 blockade in urothelial cancer. Study-level information: It was around 2014 that patients started atezolizumab at 1,200 mg intravenously every 3 weeks.

The protocol was immunoSEQ multiplex PCR, while the TCRdb copy is restricted to in-frame clones and leaves out a portion. The repertoire holds approximately 50,000 clones, with around 83% as singletons. Time point meaning: pretreatment peripheral blood. Patients suffered from locally advanced or metastatic urothelial carcinoma. V was trimmed by 4 bases and J by 0 bases, leaving 16 bases between them. Looked up from germline, CDR1 is SGHTA and CDR2 is FQGNSA. This CDR3 comprises 17 residues. The TCR was taken from a man aged 60 to 75 with urothelial cancer. Specimen: PBMCs, collected around atezolizumab (anti-PD-L1) treatment. The rearrangement joins TRBV7-2 to TRBJ1-3; D remains unclear. CDR3 bases: TGTGCCAGCAGCTCCCCGAGGGAGGGATTCTCTGGAAACACCATATATTTT. It is translated as CASSSPREGFSGNTIYF.